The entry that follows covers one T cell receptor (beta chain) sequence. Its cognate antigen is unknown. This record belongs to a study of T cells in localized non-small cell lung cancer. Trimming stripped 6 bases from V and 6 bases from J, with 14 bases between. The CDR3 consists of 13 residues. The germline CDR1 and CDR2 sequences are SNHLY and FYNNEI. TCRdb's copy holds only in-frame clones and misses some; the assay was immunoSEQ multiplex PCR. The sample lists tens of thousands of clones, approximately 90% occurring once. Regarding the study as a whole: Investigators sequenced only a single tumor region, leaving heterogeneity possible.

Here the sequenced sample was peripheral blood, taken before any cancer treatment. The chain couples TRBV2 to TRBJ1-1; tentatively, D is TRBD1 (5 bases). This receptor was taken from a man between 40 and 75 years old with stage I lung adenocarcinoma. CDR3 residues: CASSADRGSEAFF. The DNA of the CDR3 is TGTGCCAGCAGCGCTGACCGGGGCTCTGAAGCTTTCTTT.